Below are 20 T cell receptor beta chains sequenced from a single sample in a study of molecular identifiers for immune sequencing clone quantification. TCRdb re-called the PCR reads with MiXCR, one entry per CDR3 protein. The sample consists of some 97,000 distinct CDR3 sequences, 20% to 30% of them appearing once. Specimen: naive CD8+ T cells from blood, with Jurkat cell RNA spiked in. Stated subset: FACS-sorted CD8+CD4-CCR7+CD45RA+ naive T cells. These receptors originate from a human donor in good health. Some libraries in this study had Jurkat cell RNA spiked in.

This clonotype was counted a single time. The chain joins TRBV30 to TRBJ2-5; D tentatively fits TRBD1 or TRBD2 (5 bases each). Germline V gives CDR1 GTSNPN, CDR2 SVGIG (reference sequence). Trimming removed 8 bases at V and 7 bases at J, with 17 bases between. The CDR3 covers 12 residues. CDR3 region: CARGTEVRTQYF. In nucleotides, the CDR3 is TGTGCCAGAGGGACCGAAGTCCGGACCCAGTACTTC.

This clonotype was observed a handful of times. This CDR3 reads CASSPSEKPSGYTF. The DNA for the CDR3 is TGTGCCAGCAGTCCTAGCGAGAAGCCCAGTGGCTACACCTTC. The chain is built from TRBV27 and TRBJ1-2; D is uncertain. CDR1 MNHEY and CDR2 SMNVEV come from the germline V gene (reference sequence). V was shortened by 5 bases and J by 7 bases, with 17 bases between the two germline ends. This CDR3 region has 14 residues.

This clonotype was counted between two and nine times. Since no conserved phenylalanine or tryptophan closes the CDR3, a read error is the likely cause. V and J are TRBV9 and TRBJ2-3; D might be TRBD2 (6 bases). The CDR3 spans 17 residues. V was trimmed by 5 bases and J by 2 bases, leaving 21 bases between them. Germline V gene sequence: CDR1 SGDLS, CDR2 YYNGEE. CDR3 sequence: CASRPPPSGYPTDTQYL. The CDR3 region has the DNA TGTGCCAGCAGGCCCCCCCCAAGCGGGTATCCCACAGATACGCAGTATCTT.

For the CDR3, the DNA is TGTGCCAGCAGTTGGGGGACAGAGTCGGGACTCAGGAGGCCTTGCTCCTACAATGAGCAGTTCTTC. It specifies CASSWGTESGLRRPCSYNEQFF. The rearrangement uses TRBV6-5 and TRBJ2-1; possible D gene TRBD1, 7 bases. Germline V gene lookup returns CDR1 MNHEY and CDR2 SVGAGI. CDR3 length: 22 residues. V was pared by 4 bases and J by 0 bases, with 31 bases between.

This clonotype has more than one count but fewer than ten. A read error is possible here, since a much larger clone lies one base away. The chain has TRBV9 and TRBJ1-3; 9 positions match TRBD1. The CDR3 extends over 15 amino acids. V lost 4 bases to trimming and J lost 9 bases; unmatched junction nucleotides: 11. Germline CDR1 SGDLS, CDR2 YYNGEE. CDR3 region: CASSPCGQGRGTIYF. The CDR3 coding sequence is TGTGCCAGCAGCCCCTGTGGACAGGGGAGAGGCACCATATATTTT.

The table lists this clonotype with many counts. This chain uses TRBV7-9 with TRBJ2-1; the D is unclear. Germline V gene data show CDR1 as SEHNR and CDR2 as FQNEAQ (reference sequence). This CDR3 spans 16 amino acids. The V end was cut by 4 bases, the J end by 2 bases, with 15 bases between. CDR3 protein: CASSSDETRTYNEQFF. For the CDR3, the DNA is TGTGCCAGCAGCTCCGACGAGACACGCACCTACAATGAGCAGTTCTTC.

This clonotype was counted many times. The V call is TRBV12-5, the J call TRBJ2-1; D is ambiguous. This CDR3 spans 14 amino acids. The V end lost 7 bases, the J end lost 4 bases, and 14 bases lay between the germline ends. Germline CDR1 LGHNT, CDR2 FRNRAP. The CDR3 spells CASALGPGYNEQFF. CDR3 sequence (DNA): TGTGCTAGTGCCTTAGGTCCGGGTTACAATGAGCAGTTCTTC.

This clonotype has at least ten counts. V gene TRBV24-1 combines with J gene TRBJ2-3; 12 bases map to TRBD2. Trimming at V came to 8 bases and at J to 2 bases, leaving 7 bases not matched to a gene. Germline values: CDR1 KGHDR, CDR2 SFDVKD. The CDR3 has 16 residues. This chain's CDR3 is CATTGTSGPATDTQYF. The DNA for the CDR3 is TGTGCCACCACTGGGACTAGCGGGCCGGCCACAGATACGCAGTATTTT.

As to this clonotype: One base away lies a much larger clone, so this may be a sequencing read error. This likely comes from a read error, as the CDR3 has no conserved phenylalanine or tryptophan at its end. This chain links TRBV30 with TRBJ2-7; TRBD2 might be the D (6 bases). Per the germline V gene, CDR1 is GTSNPN and CDR2 is SVGIG (reference sequence). V was trimmed by 0 bases and J by 1 base, leaving 7 bases between them. This CDR3 contains 13 residues. Here the CDR3 DNA reads TGTGCCTGGAGTGTCGCGGGGTCCTACGAGCAGTACTGC. It is translated as CAWSVAGSYEQYC.

Notes on this clonotype: A read error may explain this, as a much larger clone is one base away. The chain uses TRBV27 and TRBJ2-2, with D possibly TRBD2 on 5 matching bases. The ends were cut back, 2 bases at V and 4 bases at J, with 14 bases in the middle. CDR3 size: 16 residues. Germline CDR1 reads MNHEY; CDR2 reads SMNVEV (reference sequence). The CDR3 reads CASSLIRVGGTGELFF. The CDR3 bases are TGTGCCAGCAGTTTAATCCGGGTTGGAGGCACCGGGGAGCTGTTTTTT.

This clonotype has only a few counts. V gene TRBV12-3 or TRBV12-4 combines with J gene TRBJ1-2; the D is unclear. Trimming removed 5 bases from V and 4 bases from J, with 5 bases in between. The length of the CDR3 is 11 residues. The CDR3 coding sequence is TGTGCCAGCAGTGAGGGCTATGGCTACACCTTC. It yields the protein CASSEGYGYTF.

A note on this clonotype: Possible read error: a much larger clone is one base away. The chain couples TRBV29-1 to TRBJ2-3, with 7 bases lining up with TRBD2. The CDR3 spans 13 residues. Germline V gene lookup returns CDR1 SQVTM and CDR2 ANQGSEA. V gave up 7 bases and J gave up 2 bases; unmatched junction bases: 6. The CDR3 DNA sequence: TGCAGCGGTGTGGCGGGGGTCACAGATACGCAGTATTTT. It codes for CSGVAGVTDTQYF.

In this sample, this clonotype turned up many times. J is TRBJ2-7 and V is TRBV5-6; 9 bases match TRBD1. The V segment lost 2 bases and the J segment 2 bases; nucleotides outside the gene matches: 11. Germline loops: CDR1 SGHDT, CDR2 YYEEEE. The CDR3 has 17 amino acids. The CDR3 sequence is CASSFLFKGQGPYEQYF. The CDR3 DNA reads as TGTGCCAGCAGCTTTTTATTCAAAGGACAGGGGCCCTACGAGCAGTACTTC.

This rearrangement joins TRBV20-1 to TRBJ1-5; 7 bases are shared with TRBD1. The junction had 25 bases not matched to a gene; V was cut back by 7 bases and J by 4 bases. There are 19 residues in the CDR3. CDR1 is DFQATT and CDR2 is SNEGSKA in the germline V gene (reference sequence). The CDR3: CSVRAGGQSVTYGNQPQHF. CDR3 in DNA: TGCAGTGTTAGGGCGGGGGGACAGTCGGTAACCTATGGGAATCAGCCCCAGCATTTT.

This clonotype was seen a few times. The rearrangement uses TRBV20-1 and TRBJ2-1, with D perhaps TRBD1 or TRBD2 (5 bases each). CDR1 DFQATT and CDR2 SNEGSKA come from the germline V gene (reference sequence). The CDR3 covers 16 residues. Trimming took 2 bases from V and 3 from J, leaving 17 bases between them. In DNA, the CDR3 is TGCAGTGCTAGAAATTCCCGGGACGTGGACTACAATGAGCAGTTCTTC. Its translation: CSARNSRDVDYNEQFF.

At least ten counts were recorded for this clonotype. The chain carries TRBV6-6 and TRBJ2-4, with 11 bases fitting TRBD1. The CDR3 spans 16 residues. Germline trimming cut 2 bases from V and 12 bases from J; bases unmatched to any gene: 12. Germline V gene data show CDR1 as MNHNY and CDR2 as SVGAGI (reference sequence). The CDR3 DNA follows: TGTGCCAGCAGTTACGTGGGACAGGGGGGGCAGGAGGGTCAGTACTTC. This translates into CASSYVGQGGQEGQYF.

In the case of this clonotype: A much more abundant neighbour one base away suggests this may be a read error. This chain uses TRBV7-8 with TRBJ1-1, with D uncertain. The CDR3 is 15 amino acids. The germline V and J ends were trimmed by 5 bases and 3 bases, with 16 bases remaining between them. Germline V gene sequence: CDR1 SGHVS, CDR2 FQNEAQ. CDR3 in amino acids: CASSHLAAQDTEAFF. The CDR3, as DNA: TGTGCCAGCAGCCACCTGGCTGCGCAGGACACTGAAGCTTTCTTT.

This clonotype turned up a few times. The chain couples TRBV7-9 to TRBJ2-1; D is unclear. CDR3 length: 15 residues. Per the germline V gene, CDR1 is SEHNR and CDR2 is FQNEAQ (reference sequence). V was trimmed by 6 bases and J by 7 bases, leaving 19 bases between them. The CDR3 DNA follows: TGTGCCAGCAGTTTACCCCCCCGGATCGGTAATGAGCAGTTCTTC. Translating it yields CASSLPPRIGNEQFF.

In regard to this clonotype: A single base separates this from a much larger clone, so it may be a read error. The chain uses TRBV27 and TRBJ1-4; TRBD1 is a possible D gene (6 bases). Germline V lookup: CDR1 MNHEY, CDR2 SMNVEV (reference sequence). The CDR3 length is 13 residues. The DNA of the CDR3 is TGTGCCAGCGGTTTTCCAGGGGCTGAAAAACTGTTTTTT. Protein: CASGFPGAEKLFF.

Only a few counts were recorded for this clonotype. A much more abundant neighbour one base away suggests this may be a read error. This chain uses TRBV19 with TRBJ2-3, with D perhaps being TRBD1 or TRBD2 (5 bases each). CDR1 LNHDA and CDR2 SQIVND come from the germline V gene (reference sequence). The CDR3 spans 14 residues. CDR3 in amino acids: CASTNWDGTDTRYF. Here the CDR3 DNA reads TGTGCCAGTACCAACTGGGACGGCACAGATACGCGGTATTTT.